This passage covers 14 T cell receptor beta chains from one sample sequenced in a study of control samples from healthy donors and cancer patients. This table comes from immunoSEQ multiplex PCR, and its TCRdb copy is limited to in-frame clones, with some not included. The repertoire has 150,000 to 200,000 clones, roughly 94% of them found once; the top ten carry less than 15%. The sequenced material came from PBMCs. Receptor source: a man in his sixties with colorectal cancer.

This rearrangement joins TRBV6-1 to TRBJ1-5; D is undetermined. The CDR3 sequence is 15 residues long. Germline V gives CDR1 MNHNS, CDR2 SASEGT. With 2 bases removed from V and 0 bases from J, the gap between germline ends came to 8 bases. In nucleotides, the CDR3 is TGTGCCAGCAGTGAACAACAGTATAGCAATCAGCCCCAGCATTTT. It translates to CASSEQQYSNQPQHF.

This clone was seen once. The V and J genes are TRBV19 and TRBJ1-2, with D hard to call. V lost 1 base, J lost 7 bases, and 1 base lay in between. CDR1 is LNHDA and CDR2 is SQIVND in the germline V gene (reference sequence). The CDR3 length is 10 residues. The CDR3 reads CASSIAGYTF. CDR3 nucleotides: TGTGCCAGTAGTATAGCTGGCTACACCTTC.

The chain joins TRBV6-1 to TRBJ1-4; unclear D gene. V was shortened by 4 bases and J by 3 bases, with 15 bases between the two germline ends. The CDR3 is 16 amino acids. The V gene's germline CDR1 is MNHNS and CDR2 SASEGT. The CDR3 here is CASSAPGRISNEKLFF. The CDR3 nucleotides read TGTGCCAGCAGTGCCCCAGGACGGATTTCTAATGAAAAACTGTTTTTT.

This chain links TRBV5-1 with TRBJ2-7; no firm D call. The CDR3 is 13 residues long. Germline CDR1 and CDR2: SGHRS and YFSETQ. Deletions cut 0 bases from V and 5 bases from J, with 9 bases between. The CDR3 nucleotides are TGCGCCAGCAGCTTGGGGGCTAACAACGAGCAGTACTTC. Its protein is CASSLGANNEQYF. The entire variable domain, with the rest obtained from reference TRBV5-1 and TRBJ2-7, is as follows: KAGVTQTPRYLIKTRGQQVTLSCSPISGHRSVSWYQQTPGQGLQFLFEYFSETQRNKGNFPGRFSGRQFSNSRSEMNVSTLELGDSALYLCASSLGANNEQYFGPGTRLTVT.

The V and J genes are TRBV7-9 and TRBJ1-1; 9 bases match TRBD1. Per the germline V gene, CDR1 is SEHNR and CDR2 is FQNEAQ (reference sequence). This CDR3 has 16 amino acids. With V trimmed by 1 base and J by 6 bases, 9 bases remained unmatched. CDR3: CASSLGKRGQGAEAFF. In DNA form, the CDR3 reads TGTGCCAGCAGCTTAGGGAAGAGGGGACAGGGAGCTGAAGCTTTCTTT. Filled out from reference TRBV7-9 and TRBJ1-1, the complete variable domain reads DTGVSQNPRHKITKRGQNVTFRCDPISEHNRLYWYRQTLGQGPEFLTYFQNEAQLEKSRLLSDRFSAERPKGSFSTLEIQRTEQGDSAMYLCASSLGKRGQGAEAFFGQGTRLTVV.

This clone was detected once. The V call is TRBV7-2, the J call TRBJ2-7; 8 bases match TRBD1. V trimming: 5 bases; J trimming: 0 bases; junction bases outside the gene matches: 3. The germline V gene has CDR1 SGHTA and CDR2 FQGNSA. This CDR3 spans 14 amino acids. The CDR3 spells CASSATGGSYEQYF. The CDR3 bases are TGTGCCAGCAGCGCTACAGGGGGCTCCTACGAGCAGTACTTC.

The chain joins TRBV12-3 or TRBV12-4 to TRBJ1-1; TRBD1 matches 7 bases. The ends lost 5 bases at V and 6 bases at J; junction bases unmatched: 6. This CDR3 spans 13 amino acids. CDR3 loop: CASSSRQGSEAFF. The CDR3 DNA reads as TGTGCCAGCAGTAGTCGACAGGGTTCTGAAGCTTTCTTT.

The chain joins TRBV12-3 or TRBV12-4 to TRBJ2-5; TRBD1 aligns across 10 bases. V shed 5 bases, J shed 3 bases, and the junction held 0 bases outside the gene matches. The CDR3 is 13 residues long. CDR3 nucleotides: TGTGCCAGCAGTGGGACAGGGGAAGAGACCCAGTACTTC. This encodes CASSGTGEETQYF.

The V gene is TRBV12-3 or TRBV12-4, the J gene TRBJ2-5, with unresolved D. The CDR3 is 13 residues long. Trimming removed 6 bases at V and 1 base at J, with 9 bases between. The CDR3 reads CASRPNSQETQYF. In DNA, the CDR3 is TGTGCCAGCAGGCCCAACTCCCAAGAGACCCAGTACTTC.

This clone was detected once. The chain has TRBV24-1 and TRBJ2-1; D gene ambiguous. CDR1 and CDR2 (germline): KGHDR, SFDVKD. The germline V and J ends were trimmed by 5 bases and 10 bases, with 14 bases remaining between them. This CDR3 has 13 residues. CDR3 nucleotides: TGTGCCACCAGTGCCCCCCCCATAGGAGAGCAGTTCTTC. Protein: CATSAPPIGEQFF.

This clone was detected only once. The chain has TRBV7-9 and TRBJ2-1; the D gene is possibly TRBD2 (5 bases). V dropped 0 bases and J dropped 8 bases, with 14 bases sitting between them. The V gene's germline CDR1 is SEHNR and CDR2 FQNEAQ (reference sequence). The CDR3 loop spans 15 amino acids. For the CDR3, the DNA is TGTGCCAGCAGCTTAGCAGATCTAGAGGGCCATGAGCAGTTCTTC. As protein: CASSLADLEGHEQFF.

V is TRBV3-1 (or the pseudogene TRBV3-2) and J is TRBJ1-1; D is perhaps TRBD1 (5 bases). The CDR3 has 14 amino acids. Trimming took off 0 bases at V and 5 bases at J, with 10 bases between the two ends. Germline V lookup: CDR1 LGHDT, CDR2 YNNKEL (reference sequence). This CDR3 reads CASSQDRGWTEAFF. The CDR3 DNA reads TGTGCCAGCAGCCAAGATCGGGGGTGGACTGAAGCTTTCTTT.

The chain couples TRBV19 to TRBJ2-7, with 7 bases matching TRBD1. This CDR3 contains 16 residues. J lost 0 bases, V lost 5 bases, and 10 bases had no gene match. Germline lookup yields CDR1 LNHDA and CDR2 SQIVND (reference sequence). The CDR3, as DNA: TGTGCCAGTAGTCCTCCGACAGGGCAAAGCTCCTACGAGCAGTACTTC. Amino acids: CASSPPTGQSSYEQYF.

The chain uses TRBV4-3 and TRBJ2-3, with no clear D. The CDR3 loop spans 18 amino acids. From germline, CDR1 is LGHNA and CDR2 YSLEER. Deletions cut 2 bases from V and 0 bases from J, with 18 bases between. CDR3 sequence: CASSQNVLTEPSTDTQYF. The CDR3 DNA sequence: TGCGCCAGCAGCCAAAACGTCCTCACTGAACCCAGCACAGATACGCAGTATTTT.